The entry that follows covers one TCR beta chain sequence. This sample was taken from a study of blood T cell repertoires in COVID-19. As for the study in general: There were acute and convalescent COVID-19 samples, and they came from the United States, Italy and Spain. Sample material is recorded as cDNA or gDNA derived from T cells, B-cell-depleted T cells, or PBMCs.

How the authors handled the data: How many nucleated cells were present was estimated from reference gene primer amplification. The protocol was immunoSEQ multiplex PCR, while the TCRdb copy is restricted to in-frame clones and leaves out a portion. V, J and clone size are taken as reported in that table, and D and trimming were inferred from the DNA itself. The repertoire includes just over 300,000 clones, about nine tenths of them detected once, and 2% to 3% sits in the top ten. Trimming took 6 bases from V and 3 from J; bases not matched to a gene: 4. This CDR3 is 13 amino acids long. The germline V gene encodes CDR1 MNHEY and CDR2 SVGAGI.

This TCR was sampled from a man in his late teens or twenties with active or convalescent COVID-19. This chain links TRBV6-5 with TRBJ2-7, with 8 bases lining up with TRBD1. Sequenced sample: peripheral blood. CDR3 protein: CASRAGGGYEQYF. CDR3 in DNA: TGTGCCAGCAGAGCAGGGGGCGGCTACGAGCAGTACTTC.